A single T cell receptor (beta chain) is shown here with its context. Only a few counts were recorded for this clonotype. The target of this receptor is not known. Base qualities are missing; no much larger clone stands one base away. This entry is derived from a study of T cell repertoires in cytomegalovirus infection (dated by TCRdb to about 2019). With regard to the full study: Alongside well-studied HLA-B-restricted epitopes, the peptide stimulations were aimed at recently identified HLA-C-restricted CMV epitopes, whose presentation resists viral immunomodulation. Donor HLA type was relevant to the analysis, because carriage of CMV infection together with the matching HLA type was indicated by public TCR beta signatures.

The CDR3 sequence holds 17 residues, the cysteine and phenylalanine included. Only CDR3 DNA is held: 51 bases, read in frame from base 1. A distance of 25 bases separates the germline ends of V and J, which lose 8 bases and 5 bases respectively. CDR1 MNHNS and CDR2 SASEGT were looked up in the germline V gene. The reads were generated on an Illumina HiSeq 1500. In TCRdb, the public reads were trimmed at Q25 with fastp and aligned with MiXCR, with productive beta chains retained. Identical CDR3 protein sequences are pooled into one entry, listed with their most common genes and DNA. In this sample the table shows about 920,000 distinct CDR3 sequences, roughly 31% of which occur a single time. The leading ten clones occupy about an eighth of the sample. The treatment or condition tag for this specimen amounts to: in vitro stimulation with specific CMV peptide epitopes to enrich CMV-specific T cells.

Overall results and qualifications from the work: The ex vivo response was dominated by HLA-C-restricted CMV-specific TCR beta clonotypes, and the single most frequent clonotype in two of eight donors was supplied by these HLA-C-restricted clonotypes. In both this cohort and an independent cohort of some 380 donors, the cumulative frequency of public TCR beta family members distinguished carriers of CMV infection plus the relevant HLA type.

This sequence was found in a human donor in good health (CMV status not recorded). Some clones in this sample may be carry-over from other donors' samples. Here the chain combines TRBV6-1 and TRBJ2-1; the D segment could be TRBD1, given 6 matching bases. Sequences were derived from cultured CD8+ T cells from PBMCs, sampled from culture after CMV antigen stimulation. The DNA sequence reads TGTGCCAGCGGGTCTCCGGGACACAGGACTCGAAACAATGAGCAGTTCTTC. The resulting protein is CASGSPGHRTRNNEQFF.